At least ten counts were recorded for the clone carrying this T cell receptor (beta chain). This sample is part of a study of T cells in Graves' hyperthyroidism and ophthalmopathy. Amplification targeted TCR beta CDR3 regions from RNA transcripts. HTBI primers were used for first-round RT-PCR of the TCR CDR3. TCRdb re-called the multiplex PCR reads with MiXCR, one entry per CDR3 protein. The table has hundreds of thousands of distinct CDR3 sequences, about 15% seen once. Patients aged 18 to 65 with hyperthyroidism were newly diagnosed, with duration under 2 months. Used for diagnoses were clinical symptoms, serum thyroxine and TRAb, thyroid ultrasound and orbital computed tomography. The authors took PBMCs from 9.5 to 10 ml fresh peripheral blood. V lost 4 bases and J 6 bases, leaving 13 bases between the germline ends. Germline V gene lookup returns CDR1 SGHRS and CDR2 YFSETQ. This CDR3 region has 13 residues.

The TCR was taken from a woman in her forties with Graves' hyperthyroidism. The sample comprised blood. The chain employs TRBV5-1 and TRBJ1-1, with D perhaps matching TRBD1 (5 bases). The chain's CDR3 is CASSGGPGAEAFF. DNA of the CDR3: TGCGCCAGCAGCGGGGGACCGGGGGCTGAAGCTTTCTTT.